This TCR beta chain was found in a study of cytomegalovirus exposure and HLA in healthy donors. General study results and limits: It was reported that the classifier diagnosed cytomegalovirus status with high specificity and sensitivity in both the original and validation cohorts. The listing of roughly 160 TCR beta chains classed them as cytomegalovirus-associated. One later analysis, an examination of the approximately 130 validation repertoires, found that first-cohort TCR clusters tended to co-occur in them.

Worth noting for this clone: Its matching antigen is unknown.

The approximately 130-subject validation cohort, separate from the roughly 670-subject first cohort, included the donors. CDR3 length: 15 amino acids. J lost 1 base, V lost 10 bases, and 10 bases had no gene match. Germline V CDR1 and CDR2: MDHEN, SYDVKM. TCRdb's copy holds only in-frame clones and misses some; the assay was immunoSEQ multiplex PCR. The sample has about 68,000 clones; about nine tenths are singletons. The TCR originated in a young man in good health and CMV-seronegative. The chain has TRBV28 and TRBJ2-7, with 10 bases fitting TRBD2. Material for sequencing was PBMCs. CDR3 in amino acids: CATEIRTSGSYEQYF. In DNA, the CDR3 is TGTGCCACCGAGATCCGGACTAGCGGTTCCTACGAGCAGTACTTC.